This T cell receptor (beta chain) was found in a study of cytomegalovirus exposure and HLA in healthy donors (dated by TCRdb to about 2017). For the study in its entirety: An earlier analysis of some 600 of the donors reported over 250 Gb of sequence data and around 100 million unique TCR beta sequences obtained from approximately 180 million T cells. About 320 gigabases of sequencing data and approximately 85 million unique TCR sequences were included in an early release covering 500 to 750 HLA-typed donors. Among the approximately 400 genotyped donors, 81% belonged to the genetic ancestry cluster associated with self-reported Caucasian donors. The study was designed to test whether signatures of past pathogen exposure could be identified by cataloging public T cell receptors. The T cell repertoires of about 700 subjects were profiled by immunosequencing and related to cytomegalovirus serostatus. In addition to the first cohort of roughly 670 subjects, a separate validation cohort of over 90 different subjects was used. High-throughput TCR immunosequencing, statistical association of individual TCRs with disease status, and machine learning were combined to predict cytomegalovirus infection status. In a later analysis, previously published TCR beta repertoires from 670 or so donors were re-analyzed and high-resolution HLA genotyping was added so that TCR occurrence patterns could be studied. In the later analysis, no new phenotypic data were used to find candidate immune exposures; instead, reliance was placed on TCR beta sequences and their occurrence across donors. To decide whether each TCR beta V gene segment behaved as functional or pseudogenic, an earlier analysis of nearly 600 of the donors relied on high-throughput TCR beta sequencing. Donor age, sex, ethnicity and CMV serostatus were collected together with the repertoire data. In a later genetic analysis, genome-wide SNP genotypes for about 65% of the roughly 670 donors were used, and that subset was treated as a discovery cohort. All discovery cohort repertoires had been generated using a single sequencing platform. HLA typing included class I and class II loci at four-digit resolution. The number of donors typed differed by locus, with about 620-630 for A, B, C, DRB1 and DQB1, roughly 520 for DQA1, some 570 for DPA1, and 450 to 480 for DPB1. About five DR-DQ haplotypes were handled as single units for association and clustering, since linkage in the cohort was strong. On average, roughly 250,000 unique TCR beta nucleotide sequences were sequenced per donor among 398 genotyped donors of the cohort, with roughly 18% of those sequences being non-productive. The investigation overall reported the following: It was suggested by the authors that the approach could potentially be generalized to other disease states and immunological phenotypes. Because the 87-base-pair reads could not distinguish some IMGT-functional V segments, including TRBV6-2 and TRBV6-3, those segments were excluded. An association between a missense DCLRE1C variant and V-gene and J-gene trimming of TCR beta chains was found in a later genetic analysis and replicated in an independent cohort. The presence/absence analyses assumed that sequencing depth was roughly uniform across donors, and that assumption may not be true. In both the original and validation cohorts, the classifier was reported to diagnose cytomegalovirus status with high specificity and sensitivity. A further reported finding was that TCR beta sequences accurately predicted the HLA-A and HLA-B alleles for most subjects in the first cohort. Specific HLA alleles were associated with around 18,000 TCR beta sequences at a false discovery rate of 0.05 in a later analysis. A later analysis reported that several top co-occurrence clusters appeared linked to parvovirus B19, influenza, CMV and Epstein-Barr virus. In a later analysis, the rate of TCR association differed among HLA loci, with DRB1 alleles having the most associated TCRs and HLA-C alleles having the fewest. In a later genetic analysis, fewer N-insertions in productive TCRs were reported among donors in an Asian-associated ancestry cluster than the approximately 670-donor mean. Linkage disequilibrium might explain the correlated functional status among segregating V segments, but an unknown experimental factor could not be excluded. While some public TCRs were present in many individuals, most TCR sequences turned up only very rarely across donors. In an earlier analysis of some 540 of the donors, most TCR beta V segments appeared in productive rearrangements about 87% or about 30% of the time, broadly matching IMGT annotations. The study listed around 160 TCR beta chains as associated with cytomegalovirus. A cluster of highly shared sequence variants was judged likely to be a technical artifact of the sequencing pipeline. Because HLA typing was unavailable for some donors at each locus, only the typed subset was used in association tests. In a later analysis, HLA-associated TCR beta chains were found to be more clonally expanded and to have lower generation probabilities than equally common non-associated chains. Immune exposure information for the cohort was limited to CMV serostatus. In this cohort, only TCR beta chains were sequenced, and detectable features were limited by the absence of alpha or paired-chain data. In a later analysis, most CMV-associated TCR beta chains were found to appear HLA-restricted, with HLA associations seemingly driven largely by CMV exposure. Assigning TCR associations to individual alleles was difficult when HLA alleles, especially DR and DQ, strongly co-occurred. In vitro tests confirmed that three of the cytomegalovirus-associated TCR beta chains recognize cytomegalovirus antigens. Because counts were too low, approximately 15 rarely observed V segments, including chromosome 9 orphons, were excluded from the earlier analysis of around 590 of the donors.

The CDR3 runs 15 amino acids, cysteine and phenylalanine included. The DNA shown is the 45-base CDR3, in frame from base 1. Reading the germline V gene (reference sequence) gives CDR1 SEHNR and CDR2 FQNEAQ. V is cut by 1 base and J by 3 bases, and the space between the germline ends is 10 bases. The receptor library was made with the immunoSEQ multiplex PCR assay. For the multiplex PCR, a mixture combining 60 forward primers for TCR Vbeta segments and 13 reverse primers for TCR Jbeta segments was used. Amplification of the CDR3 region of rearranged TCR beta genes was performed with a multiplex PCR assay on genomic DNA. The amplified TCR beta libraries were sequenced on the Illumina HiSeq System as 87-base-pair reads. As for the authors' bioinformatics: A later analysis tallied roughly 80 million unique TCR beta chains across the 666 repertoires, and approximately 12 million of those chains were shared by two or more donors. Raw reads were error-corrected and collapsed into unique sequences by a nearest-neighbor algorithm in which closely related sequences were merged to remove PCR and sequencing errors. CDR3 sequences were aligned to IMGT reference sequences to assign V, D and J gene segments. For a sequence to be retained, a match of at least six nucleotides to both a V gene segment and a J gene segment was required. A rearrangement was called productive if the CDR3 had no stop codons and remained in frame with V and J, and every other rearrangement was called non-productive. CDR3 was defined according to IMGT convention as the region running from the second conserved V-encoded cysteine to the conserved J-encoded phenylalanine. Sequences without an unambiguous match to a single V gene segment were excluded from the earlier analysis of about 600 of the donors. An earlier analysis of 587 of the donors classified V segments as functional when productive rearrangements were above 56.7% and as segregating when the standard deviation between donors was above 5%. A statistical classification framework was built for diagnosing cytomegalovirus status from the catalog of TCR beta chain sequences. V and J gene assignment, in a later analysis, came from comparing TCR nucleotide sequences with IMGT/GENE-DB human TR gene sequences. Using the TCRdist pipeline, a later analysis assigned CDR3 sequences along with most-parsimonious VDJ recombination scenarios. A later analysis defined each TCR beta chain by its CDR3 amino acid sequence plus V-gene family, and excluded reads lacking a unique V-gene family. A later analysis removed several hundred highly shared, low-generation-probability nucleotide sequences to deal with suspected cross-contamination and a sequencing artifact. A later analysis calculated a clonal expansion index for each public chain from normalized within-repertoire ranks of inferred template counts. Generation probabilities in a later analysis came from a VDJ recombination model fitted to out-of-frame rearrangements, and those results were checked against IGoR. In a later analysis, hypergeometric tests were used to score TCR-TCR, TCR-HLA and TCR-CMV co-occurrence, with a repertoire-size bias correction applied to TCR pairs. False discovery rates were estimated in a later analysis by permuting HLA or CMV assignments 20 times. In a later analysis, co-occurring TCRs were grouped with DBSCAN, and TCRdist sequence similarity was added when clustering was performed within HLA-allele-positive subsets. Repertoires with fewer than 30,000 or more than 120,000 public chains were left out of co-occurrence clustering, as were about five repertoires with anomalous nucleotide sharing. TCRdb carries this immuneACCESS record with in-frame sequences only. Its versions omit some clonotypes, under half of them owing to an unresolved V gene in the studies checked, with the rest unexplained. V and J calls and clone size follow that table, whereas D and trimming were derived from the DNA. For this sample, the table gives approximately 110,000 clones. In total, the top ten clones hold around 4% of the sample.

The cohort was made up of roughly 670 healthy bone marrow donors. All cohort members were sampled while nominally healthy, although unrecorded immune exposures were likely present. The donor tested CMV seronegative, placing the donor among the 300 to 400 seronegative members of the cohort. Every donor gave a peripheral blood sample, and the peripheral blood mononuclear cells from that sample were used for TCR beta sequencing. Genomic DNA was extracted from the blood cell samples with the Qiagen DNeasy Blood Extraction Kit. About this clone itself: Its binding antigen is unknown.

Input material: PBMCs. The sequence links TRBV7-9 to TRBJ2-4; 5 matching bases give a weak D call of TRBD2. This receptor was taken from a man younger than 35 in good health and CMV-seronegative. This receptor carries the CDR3 CASSLGREGKNIQYF. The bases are TGTGCCAGCAGCTTAGGCAGAGAGGGCAAAAACATTCAGTACTTC.